This T cell receptor (beta chain) was observed in a study of blood T cells in healthy people across ages. Points from the study as a whole: Long-lived and aged donors differed, with more naive CD4+ cells and higher diversity in the long-lived.

This clonotype was seen a handful of times. Its antigen is not identified. Primed by a sample-barcoded 5' primer and a J-beta primer mix, a second PCR proceeded for 7 to 11 cycles. TCRdb re-analysed the 5' RACE reads in MiXCR, keeping a single row per CDR3 protein. Of approximately 490,000 distinct CDR3 sequences listed, approximately 25% are singletons. This same sample was also taken into another study, of T cells of mothers and their children. Per that paper: Normalized overlap was always slightly, never significantly, higher in related than unrelated mother-child pairs.

The receptor was derived from a boy between 5 and 17 years old in good health. What was sequenced was blood.

The CDR3 region is CASSEGLAEQFF. The DNA of the CDR3 is TGTGCCAGCAGTGAAGGTCTAGCCGAGCAGTTCTTC. The J gene is TRBJ2-1, the V gene TRBV2, with a possible D match to TRBD2 (5 bases). The CDR3 is 12 amino acids. From germline, CDR1 is SNHLY and CDR2 FYNNEI. Between the trimmed V and J ends, which lost 1 base and 10 bases, there was a span of 8 bases.